Below are 23 T cell receptor beta chains sequenced from a single sample in a study of blood T cell repertoires in COVID-19. Repertoires were generated with immunoSEQ multiplex PCR, while TCRdb's copy carries only in-frame clones and drops some. The table lists about 100,000 clones, approximately 86% of them singletons. Sequenced material: peripheral blood. These TCRs come from an elderly man with active or convalescent COVID-19.

A single count supports this clone. The rearrangement links TRBV12-3 or TRBV12-4 to TRBJ2-1, with D uncertain. The germline V and J ends were trimmed by 5 bases and 0 bases, with 5 bases remaining between them. The length of the CDR3 is 13 residues. The CDR3 reads CASSLRSYNEQFF. In DNA, the CDR3 is TGTGCCAGCAGTCTCCGCTCCTACAATGAGCAGTTCTTC.

The chain has TRBV7-9 and TRBJ2-7, with TRBD2 identical over 7 bases. J was trimmed by 3 bases and V by 5 bases; bases with no gene match: 10. The length of the CDR3 is 15 residues. Germline V CDR1 and CDR2: SEHNR, FQNEAQ (reference sequence). CDR3 region: CASSPSGTTSYEQYF. The CDR3 DNA follows: TGTGCCAGCAGCCCCTCCGGGACTACAAGCTACGAGCAGTACTTC.

This chain joins TRBV7-9 and TRBJ2-3; 7 nucleotides match TRBD2. Germline V gene sequence: CDR1 SEHNR, CDR2 FQNEAQ (reference sequence). The CDR3 runs 16 residues. V lost 1 base to trimming and J lost 3 bases; unmatched junction nucleotides: 7. The CDR3 sequence is CASSLVGGRRTDTQYF. The CDR3 DNA reads as TGTGCCAGCAGCTTAGTGGGCGGGAGAAGGACAGATACGCAGTATTTT. Full variable domain (missing parts from reference TRBV7-9 and TRBJ2-3): DTGVSQNPRHKITKRGQNVTFRCDPISEHNRLYWYRQTLGQGPEFLTYFQNEAQLEKSRLLSDRFSAERPKGSFSTLEIQRTEQGDSAMYLCASSLVGGRRTDTQYFGPGTRLTVL.

The chain links TRBV5-1 to TRBJ1-1; no reliable D call. CDR3 length: 13 amino acids. Germline V lookup: CDR1 SGHRS, CDR2 YFSETQ. Deletions cut 5 bases from V and 2 bases from J, with 10 bases between. The CDR3 nucleotides read TGCGCCAGCAGGAACACACCTAACACTGAAGCTTTCTTT. This translates into CASRNTPNTEAFF. Full variable domain (missing parts from reference TRBV5-1 and TRBJ1-1): KAGVTQTPRYLIKTRGQQVTLSCSPISGHRSVSWYQQTPGQGLQFLFEYFSETQRNKGNFPGRFSGRQFSNSRSEMNVSTLELGDSALYLCASRNTPNTEAFFGQGTRLTVV.

For the CDR3, the DNA is TGTGCCACCAGGGGGCGAGGGACTAGCGGGAGCTACAATGAGCAGTTCTTC. As protein: CATRGRGTSGSYNEQFF. The gene calls are TRBV15 and TRBJ2-1; the match to TRBD2 covers 14 bases. CDR1 is LNHNV and CDR2 is YYDKDF in the germline V gene (reference sequence). Trimming cost V 6 bases and J 3 bases; bases outside gene matches: 7. The CDR3 has 17 amino acids.

V is TRBV18 and J is TRBJ1-6; D possibly corresponds to TRBD1 (5 bases). Per the germline V gene, CDR1 is KGHSH and CDR2 is LQKENI. The length of the CDR3 is 14 residues. V lost 2 bases and J lost 8, with 10 bases in between. CDR3 bases: TGTGCCAGCTCACCAGGCGGAGGGGATTCACCCCTCCACTTT. As protein: CASSPGGGDSPLHF.

Comment on this clone: An end of the junction differs from the germline gene, which may be a read error. This chain links TRBV5-6 with TRBJ1-2, with TRBD1 matching over 7 bases. Germline V gene sequence: CDR1 SGHDT, CDR2 YYEEEE. The length of the CDR3 is 14 residues. The CDR3 region has the DNA TGTGCCAGCACCTTGACAGGGTTAAACTATGGCTACACCTTC. It translates to CASTLTGLNYGYTF.

This clone appeared once. The chain links TRBV25-1 to TRBJ1-3; 8 bases line up with TRBD1. After removal of 5 bases from V and 3 bases from J, the junction contained 6 bases not matched to a gene. The CDR3 is made up of 15 amino acids. Germline CDR1 MGHDK, CDR2 SYGVNS. The CDR3 is CASSKDRGGGNTIYF. The CDR3, as DNA: TGTGCCAGCAGTAAAGACAGGGGTGGTGGAAACACCATATATTTT.

J is TRBJ2-1 and V is TRBV7-2; 10 positions agree with TRBD2. V dropped 5 bases and J dropped 4; count of bases not matched to a gene: 14. The CDR3 sequence is 18 residues long. Germline CDR1 reads SGHTA; CDR2 reads FQGNSA. CDR3 bases: TGTGCCAGCAGCCCTGGATTAGCGGGAGGCCGACTATACAATGAGCAGTTCTTC. Translation: CASSPGLAGGRLYNEQFF.

The chain employs TRBV28 and TRBJ2-7, with 10 bases identical to TRBD2. Looked up from germline, CDR1 is MDHEN and CDR2 is SYDVKM. Trimming at V came to 5 bases and at J to 6 bases, leaving 7 bases not matched to a gene. The CDR3 spans 14 residues. The CDR3 here is CASSTGLAPGEQYF. In DNA, the CDR3 is TGTGCCAGCAGTACGGGACTAGCGCCGGGCGAGCAGTACTTC.

This clone was recorded once. The chain employs TRBV19 and TRBJ1-1; possibly TRBD1 for D (6 bases). The CDR3 has 13 amino acids. Germline V gene lookup returns CDR1 LNHDA and CDR2 SQIVND (reference sequence). The V end lost 8 bases, the J end lost 2 bases, and 12 bases lay between the germline ends. CDR3 protein: CASGDNVNTEAFF. In nucleotides, the CDR3 is TGTGCCAGTGGGGACAACGTAAACACTGAAGCTTTCTTT. Complete variable domain (other parts from reference TRBV19 and TRBJ1-1): DGGITQSPKYLFRKEGQNVTLSCEQNLNHDAMYWYRQDPGQGLRLIYYSQIVNDFQKGDIAEGYSVSREKKESFPLTVTSAQKNPTAFYLCASGDNVNTEAFFGQGTRLTVV.

The chain employs TRBV23-1 and TRBJ2-7, with 10 bases lining up with TRBD2. TRBV23-1 is assigned to the ORF class and has an uncertain function. V was pared by 0 bases and J by 5 bases, with 19 bases of the junction left unmatched. This CDR3 region has 20 residues. As DNA, the CDR3 is TGCGCCAGCAGTCAATCGACCCTCTTAGCTAGCGGGAGCCTAATTGACGAGCAGTACTTC. This gives the protein CASSQSTLLASGSLIDEQYF.

This clone has only one observation. V usage is TRBV5-1 and J usage is TRBJ1-1; 8 bases agree with TRBD1. V dropped 2 bases and J dropped 1; count of bases not matched to a gene: 1. The CDR3 runs to 14 residues. Germline CDR1 is SGHRS and CDR2 is YFSETQ. As DNA, the CDR3 is TGCGCCAGCAGCTTAGGGACAGGGAACACTGAAGCTTTCTTT. It encodes CASSLGTGNTEAFF.

The chain joins TRBV28 to TRBJ1-2; tentatively, D is TRBD1 (5 bases). Trimming took 3 bases from V and 2 from J, leaving 10 bases between them. The CDR3 covers 14 residues. CDR1 and CDR2 from the germline V gene are MDHEN and SYDVKM. Written as DNA, the CDR3 is TGTGCCAGCAGTTTCGGGCAGGGAAACTATGGCTACACCTTC. It translates to CASSFGQGNYGYTF.

The chain uses TRBV6-1 and TRBJ2-5; maybe TRBD2 (6 bases). Deletions cut 0 bases from V and 4 bases from J, with 12 bases between. CDR1 is MNHNS and CDR2 is SASEGT in the germline V gene. The CDR3 consists of 15 residues. The DNA for the CDR3 is TGTGCCAGCAGTGAAGCAGGGGCGCGGGGAGAGACCCAGTACTTC. It is translated as CASSEAGARGETQYF.

The rearrangement joins TRBV11-3 to TRBJ2-3; no definite D call. Deletions cut 1 base from V and 2 bases from J, with 4 bases between. The CDR3 length is 13 residues. Per the germline V gene, CDR1 is SGHNT and CDR2 is YENEEA. DNA for the CDR3: TGTGCCAGCAGCTTAGGGCACACAGATACGCAGTATTTT. Translation: CASSLGHTDTQYF.

The sample holds a few counts of this clone. V usage is TRBV10-3 and J usage is TRBJ2-2; no reliable D call. This CDR3 has 15 amino acids. Trimming took 5 bases from V and 0 from J, leaving 10 bases between them. Germline V gene data show CDR1 as ENHRY and CDR2 as SYGVKD. The CDR3 is CAISLASANTGELFF. CDR3 nucleotide sequence: TGTGCCATCAGTCTTGCGTCTGCGAACACCGGGGAGCTGTTTTTT.

At least ten counts were recorded for this clone. The J gene is TRBJ2-7, the V gene TRBV6-1; TRBD2 agrees at 9 bases. The CDR3 spans 15 residues. Germline-derived CDR1 and CDR2 are MNHNS and SASEGT. V shed 2 bases and J 5 bases; nucleotides not matched to a gene: 7. The CDR3 protein is CASSETLAGVDEQYF. In DNA, the CDR3 is TGTGCCAGCAGTGAAACCTTAGCGGGAGTCGACGAGCAGTACTTC.

This chain joins TRBV3-1 (or the pseudogene TRBV3-2) and TRBJ1-1, with a tentative D call TRBD1 (6 bases). Trimming shortened V by 0 bases and J by 4 bases, and 12 bases separated the two germline ends. CDR3 length equals 15 residues. In germline, CDR1 is LGHDT, CDR2 YNNKEL (reference sequence). CDR3 sequence (DNA): TGTGCCAGCAGCCAAGATCTTGTCAGGGGCACTGAAGCTTTCTTT. This sequence encodes CASSQDLVRGTEAFF.

This clone occurred a few times. This chain uses TRBV4-3 with TRBJ2-7; 9 bases map to TRBD1. Per germline, CDR1 LGHNA and CDR2 YSLEER. The CDR3 is 15 residues long. V lost 1 base, J lost 3 bases, and 4 bases stayed unmatched. The CDR3 nucleotides read TGCGCCAGCAGCCAAGGGGGGACAGGGAACTACGAGCAGTACTTC. Translation gives CASSQGGTGNYEQYF.

This chain uses TRBV3-1 (or the pseudogene TRBV3-2) with TRBJ1-4; maybe TRBD1 (6 bases). The CDR3 is 13 residues long. Germline CDR1 LGHDT, CDR2 YNNKEL (reference sequence). V lost 8 bases and J lost 8, with 15 bases in between. Here the CDR3 reads CASRDTSSEKLFF. The CDR3 coding sequence is TGTGCCAGCCGGGACACCTCCTCCGAAAAACTGTTTTTT.

The chain employs TRBV5-1 and TRBJ1-1; D may be TRBD1 (6 bases). CDR1 is SGHRS, CDR2 YFSETQ, per germline. Deletions cut 1 base from V and 4 bases from J, with 17 bases between. The CDR3 contains 16 residues. The CDR3 DNA reads TGCGCCAGCAGCTTGCACCGGACAGTGGGGCCCACTGAAGCTTTCTTT. Translating gives CASSLHRTVGPTEAFF.

The chain joins TRBV6-5 to TRBJ2-7; 9 positions match TRBD2. The CDR3 loop spans 16 amino acids. The V and J ends lost 0 bases and 3 bases, in that order; junction bases with no gene match: 6. Germline CDR1 MNHEY, CDR2 SVGAGI. CDR3: CASSYSISGRSYEQYF. The DNA of the CDR3 is TGTGCCAGCAGTTACTCGATTAGCGGGAGAAGCTACGAGCAGTACTTC.